A single TCR beta chain is shown here with its context. This entry is derived from a study of blood T cell repertoires in COVID-19. Repertoires were generated with immunoSEQ multiplex PCR, while TCRdb's copy carries only in-frame clones and drops some. The table records 190,000 or so clones, 70% to 90% of them present only once. The TCR was taken from a man aged 60 to 69 with COVID-19, enrolled during active disease. Sequenced sample: peripheral blood.

The CDR3 reads CATSRDLGGDTGELFF. In DNA form, the CDR3 reads TGTGCCACCAGCAGAGATCTAGGAGGGGACACCGGGGAGCTGTTTTTT. This chain connects TRBV15 to TRBJ2-2; TRBD2 is a possible D gene (6 bases). Trimming left V 0 bases short and J 3 bases short, with 11 bases between. The germline V gene encodes CDR1 LNHNV and CDR2 YYDKDF (reference sequence). The CDR3 spans 16 residues.